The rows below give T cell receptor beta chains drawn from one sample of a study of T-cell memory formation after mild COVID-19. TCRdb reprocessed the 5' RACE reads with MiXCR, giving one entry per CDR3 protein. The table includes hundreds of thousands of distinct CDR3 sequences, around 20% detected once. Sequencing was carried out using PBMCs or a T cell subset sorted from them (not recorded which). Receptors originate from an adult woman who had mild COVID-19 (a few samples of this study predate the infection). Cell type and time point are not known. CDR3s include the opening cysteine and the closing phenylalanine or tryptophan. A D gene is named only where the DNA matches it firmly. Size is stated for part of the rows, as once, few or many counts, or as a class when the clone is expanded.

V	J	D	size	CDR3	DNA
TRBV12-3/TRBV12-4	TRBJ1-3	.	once	CASSRDNEGNTIYF	TGTGCCAGCAGTCGTGACAATGAAGGAAACACCATATATTTT
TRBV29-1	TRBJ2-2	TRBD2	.	CSAQTSGTNTGELFF	TGCAGCGCCCAGACTAGCGGTACGAACACCGGGGAGCTGTTTTTT
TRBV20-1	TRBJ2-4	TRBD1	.	CSAATGELGIQYF	TGCAGTGCCGCGACAGGGGAGTTGGGCATTCAGTACTTC
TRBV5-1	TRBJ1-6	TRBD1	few	CASRGGQGASPLHF	TGCGCCAGCCGAGGGGGACAGGGGGCGTCACCCCTCCACTTT
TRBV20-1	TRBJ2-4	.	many	CSARASNNIQYF	TGCAGTGCTAGAGCCAGCAATAACATTCAGTACTTC
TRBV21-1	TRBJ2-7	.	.	CASSIRDSRYEQYF	TGTGCCAGCAGCATCCGTGACAGCCGCTACGAGCAGTACTTC
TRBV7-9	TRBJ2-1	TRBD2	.	CASSPVAGASNEQFF	TGTGCCAGCAGCCCGGTAGCGGGAGCTTCGAATGAGCAGTTCTTC
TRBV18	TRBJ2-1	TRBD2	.	CASSPRTSGRPYNEQFF	TGTGCCAGCTCACCCCGGACTAGCGGGAGACCCTACAATGAGCAGTTCTTC
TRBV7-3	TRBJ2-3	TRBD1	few	CASSDERGRGTDTQYF	TGTGCCAGCAGCGACGAAAGGGGGCGAGGAACAGATACGCAGTATTTT
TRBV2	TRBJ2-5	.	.	CASRGFSETQYF	TGTGCCAGCAGGGGGTTTTCGGAGACCCAGTACTTC
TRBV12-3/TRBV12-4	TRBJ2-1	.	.	CASSFWAALMYNEQFF	TGTGCCAGCAGTTTTTGGGCGGCACTCATGTACAATGAGCAGTTCTTC
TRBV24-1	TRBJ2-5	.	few	CATSGSGTRLSQETQYF	TGTGCCACCAGTGGGTCCGGGACTCGGTTAAGTCAAGAGACCCAGTACTTC
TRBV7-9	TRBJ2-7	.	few	CASSSPEGTRIYEQYF	TGTGCCAGCAGCTCCCCCGAGGGGACAAGGATCTACGAGCAGTACTTC
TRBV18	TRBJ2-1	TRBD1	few	CASSPSDRGGHNEQFF	TGTGCCAGCTCACCCTCTGACAGGGGTGGACACAATGAGCAGTTCTTC
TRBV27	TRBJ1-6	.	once	CASSLGPDNSPLHF	TGTGCCAGCAGTTTAGGGCCGGACAATTCACCCCTCCACTTT
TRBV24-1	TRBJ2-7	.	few	CATSDYELAQGYEQYF	TGTGCCACCAGTGATTATGAACTAGCTCAAGGCTACGAGCAGTACTTC
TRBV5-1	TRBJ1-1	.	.	CASSLETGARTAFF	TGCGCCAGCAGCTTGGAGACGGGGGCACGGACGGCTTTCTTT
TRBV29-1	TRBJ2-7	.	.	CSAGTGPYEQYF	TGCAGCGCCGGGACGGGACCCTACGAGCAGTACTTC
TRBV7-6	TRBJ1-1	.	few	CASSLAGLQTEAFF	TGTGCCAGCAGCTTAGCAGGACTCCAAACTGAAGCTTTCTTT
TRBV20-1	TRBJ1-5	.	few	CSAKLSSYSNQPQHF	TGCAGTGCGAAACTCTCTAGCTATAGCAATCAGCCCCAGCATTTT
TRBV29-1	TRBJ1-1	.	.	CSVQGLRRDTEAFF	TGCAGCGTGCAGGGGCTCAGGCGGGACACTGAAGCTTTCTTT
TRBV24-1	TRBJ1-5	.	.	CATSERGGYSNQPQHF	TGTGCCACCTCTGAGAGGGGGGGCTATAGCAATCAGCCCCAGCATTTT
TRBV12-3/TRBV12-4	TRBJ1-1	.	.	CASSWKAGSEAFF	TGTGCCAGCAGTTGGAAGGCAGGGTCCGAAGCTTTCTTT
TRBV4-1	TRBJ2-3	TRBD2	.	CASSPMTSVTSTDTQYF	TGCGCCAGCAGCCCTATGACTAGCGTCACTAGCACAGATACGCAGTATTTT
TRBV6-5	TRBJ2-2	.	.	CASSARRQITGELFF	TGTGCCAGCAGTGCTCGCAGACAGATCACCGGGGAGCTGTTTTTT
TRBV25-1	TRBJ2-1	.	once	CASSEYKATEQFF	TGTGCCAGCAGTGAATATAAAGCCACTGAGCAGTTCTTC
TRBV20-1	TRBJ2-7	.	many	CSALRSYEQYF	TGCAGTGCCCTTAGATCCTACGAGCAGTACTTC
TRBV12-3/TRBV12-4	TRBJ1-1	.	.	CASSLEWGRNTEAFF	TGTGCCAGCAGTTTGGAGTGGGGGCGGAACACTGAAGCTTTCTTT
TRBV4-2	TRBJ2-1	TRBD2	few	CASSKDWGTSGTNEQFF	TGTGCCAGCAGCAAAGACTGGGGGACTAGCGGGACGAATGAGCAGTTCTTC
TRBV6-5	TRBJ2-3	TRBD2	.	CASSYRGGARTDTQYF	TGTGCCAGCAGTTACCGGGGAGGGGCGCGCACAGATACGCAGTATTTT
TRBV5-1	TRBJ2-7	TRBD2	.	CASSLSLAGKGSYEQYF	TGCGCCAGCAGCTTGTCGCTAGCGGGGAAGGGCTCCTACGAGCAGTACTTC
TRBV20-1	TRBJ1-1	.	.	CSASGRGTKGSEAFF	TGCAGTGCTTCTGGTCGCGGGACGAAGGGATCGGAAGCTTTCTTT
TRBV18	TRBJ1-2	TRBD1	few	CASSRQGDYGYTF	TGTGCCAGCTCACGACAGGGAGACTATGGCTACACCTTC